These 30 T cell receptor beta chains share one sample of origin, sequenced in a study of immune evolution from preneoplasia to lung adenocarcinoma (dated by TCRdb to the early 2020s). Library method: the immunoSEQ multiplex PCR assay. Held by TCRdb, this immuneACCESS table contains in-frame sequences only and omits some clones. Under half of the omission traces to an unresolved V gene where checked; the cause of the rest is unknown. The sample yields just under 6,500 clones; roughly three quarters were counted once. The ten largest clones add up to under 8% of the sample. The sample taken for sequencing was FFPE minimally invasive lung adenocarcinoma tissue. Taken with the paper, the label for cell subset or site translates to: micro-invasive lung adenocarcinoma (MIA). The origin of the receptors is a person over 45 with lung adenocarcinoma.

The chain carries TRBV29-1 and TRBJ1-1; 10 bases map to TRBD1. V lost 4 bases to trimming and J lost 4 bases; unmatched junction nucleotides: 3. The CDR3 extends over 13 amino acids. Germline CDR1 SQVTM, CDR2 ANQGSEA. The CDR3: CSVGGQGITEAFF. Written as DNA, the CDR3 is TGCAGCGTTGGGGGACAGGGGATCACTGAAGCTTTCTTT.

By share, this clone ranks as large (0.1 to 1%). This sequence joins TRBV2 and TRBJ2-7; the D gene is possibly TRBD2 (6 bases). The germline V gene encodes CDR1 SNHLY and CDR2 FYNNEI. V was clipped by 0 bases and J by 9 bases, with 12 bases between them. This CDR3 is 13 amino acids long. CDR3 in DNA: TGTGCCAGCAGTGAAGCGCTTCAGGGAGGGCAGTACTTC. It specifies CASSEALQGGQYF.

V usage is TRBV12-5 and J usage is TRBJ2-1; TRBD2 matches at 10 bases. The CDR3 sequence is 17 residues long. The V gene end was trimmed by 0 bases and the J gene end by 3 bases; junction bases not matched to a gene: 5. CDR1 is LGHNT, CDR2 FRNRAP, per germline. CDR3 nucleotide sequence: TGTGCTAGTGGTTTGGTACCAGCGGGGGGGCACTACAATGAGCAGTTCTTC. This translates into CASGLVPAGGHYNEQFF. Based on the CDR3 plus reference TRBV12-5 and TRBJ2-1, the full variable domain is DARVTQTPRHKVTEMGQEVTMRCQPILGHNTVFWYRQTMMQGLELLAYFRNRAPLDDSGMPKDRFSAEMPDATLATLKIQPSEPRDSAVYFCASGLVPAGGHYNEQFFGPGTRLTVL.

A word on this clone: Sequence at one end of the junction differs from germline and may be a read error. Additional DNA sequences in this sample encode the identical CDR3. CDR3 in amino acids: CASSAGQGRDRGETQYF. CDR3 in DNA: TGTGCTAGCAGCGCCGGGCAGGGGCGTGATAGGGGGGAGACCCAGTACTTC. V and J are TRBV5-4 and TRBJ2-5; the D gene is possibly TRBD1 (6 bases). Germline CDR1 is SGHNT and CDR2 is YYREEE (reference sequence). The CDR3 sequence is 17 residues long.

The V call is TRBV29-1, the J call TRBJ2-5; D tentatively reads TRBD1 or TRBD2 (5 bases each). Per germline, CDR1 SQVTM and CDR2 ANQGSEA. The germline V and J ends were trimmed by 4 bases and 2 bases, with 14 bases remaining between them. This CDR3 spans 14 amino acids. The chain's CDR3 is CSVVGTARQETQYF. CDR3 nucleotide sequence: TGCAGCGTTGTCGGGACCGCACGGCAAGAGACCCAGTACTTC.

V gene TRBV6-6 combines with J gene TRBJ2-3; maybe TRBD2 (6 bases). Trimming removed 2 bases from V and 8 bases from J, with 8 bases in between. Germline V CDR1 and CDR2: MNHNY, SVGAGI (reference sequence). The CDR3 covers 12 residues. DNA for the CDR3: TGTGCCAGCAGTTACCCGGAGGGTACGCAGTATTTT. It specifies CASSYPEGTQYF.

V and J are TRBV6-6 and TRBJ1-1, with no clear D. The germline V gene has CDR1 MNHNY and CDR2 SVGAGI (reference sequence). The CDR3 spans 13 residues. V shed 6 bases and J shed 1 base, with 9 bases lying between them. The CDR3 DNA reads as TGTGCCAGCAGCGAGACATGGAACACTGAAGCTTTCTTT. Translated: CASSETWNTEAFF.

The V and J genes are TRBV14 and TRBJ2-5; TRBD2 matches at 13 bases. Germline values: CDR1 SGHDN, CDR2 FVKESK. With 2 bases clipped from V and 5 bases from J, the junction kept 5 bases outside the gene matches. The CDR3 covers 16 residues. The CDR3 DNA reads as TGTGCCAGCAGCCAACCGGGACTAGCGGGGTTCGAGACCCAGTACTTC. It codes for CASSQPGLAGFETQYF.

V is TRBV28 and J is TRBJ1-4; a possible D gene is TRBD1 (5 bases). Per germline, CDR1 MDHEN and CDR2 SYDVKM. The CDR3 is 15 amino acids. Trimming shortened V by 5 bases and J by 2 bases, and 12 bases separated the two germline ends. In DNA form, the CDR3 reads TGTGCCAGCAGTGACCAGGGTCAGACTAATGAAAAACTGTTTTTT. Its protein product is CASSDQGQTNEKLFF.

The chain uses TRBV2 and TRBJ1-1; D is unclear. Germline CDR1 SNHLY, CDR2 FYNNEI. Deletions cut 6 bases from V and 0 bases from J, with 8 bases between. The CDR3 spans 13 residues. The CDR3 sequence is CASRLAMNTEAFF. CDR3 bases: TGTGCCAGCAGACTGGCCATGAACACTGAAGCTTTCTTT.

This clone is medium-sized (0.01 to 0.1%). The V call is TRBV28, the J call TRBJ2-1; no firm D call. Between the trimmed V and J ends, which lost 4 bases and 5 bases, there was a span of 15 bases. CDR1 is MDHEN and CDR2 is SYDVKM in the germline V gene. The CDR3 loop spans 15 amino acids. CDR3 residues: CASSYLGSEDNEQFF. In DNA, the CDR3 is TGTGCCAGCAGTTACCTAGGATCGGAAGACAATGAGCAGTTCTTC.

The chain carries TRBV30 and TRBJ2-7; D remains unclear. The CDR3 covers 13 residues. Trimming took 0 bases from V and 3 from J, leaving 9 bases between them. Germline lookup yields CDR1 GTSNPN and CDR2 SVGIG (reference sequence). DNA of the CDR3: TGTGCCTGGAGTGTAGATTCCGGCTACGAGCAGTACTTC. Translation: CAWSVDSGYEQYF.

The V gene is TRBV4-1, the J gene TRBJ2-7, with TRBD1 matching over 8 bases. The CDR3 is 16 amino acids. Germline values: CDR1 MGHRA, CDR2 YSYEKL. V dropped 0 bases and J dropped 0; count of bases not matched to a gene: 4. The DNA of the CDR3 is TGCGCCAGCAGCCAAGATGCAGGACAGGGCTCCTACGAGCAGTACTTC. Protein product: CASSQDAGQGSYEQYF.

J is TRBJ1-1 and V is TRBV2; D gene ambiguous. The length of the CDR3 is 15 residues. Germline V gives CDR1 SNHLY, CDR2 FYNNEI. V was cut by 0 bases and J by 1 base, with 9 bases left in between. The CDR3 DNA is TGTGCCAGCAGTGAAGCGCGCACATCGAACACTGAAGCTTTCTTT. Amino acids: CASSEARTSNTEAFF.

The rearrangement uses TRBV2 and TRBJ2-3; the D is unclear. V lost 6 bases to trimming and J lost 2 bases, with 12 bases between them. The CDR3 runs 14 residues. Looked up from germline, CDR1 is SNHLY and CDR2 is FYNNEI. The CDR3 sequence is CASRAYEVTDTQYF. CDR3 nucleotides: TGTGCCAGCAGGGCATATGAAGTCACAGATACGCAGTATTTT.

This clone came up once. This rearrangement joins TRBV5-4 to TRBJ2-7, with 14 positions matching TRBD2. The germline V gene encodes CDR1 SGHNT and CDR2 YYREEE (reference sequence). With V trimmed by 4 bases and J by 6 bases, 9 bases remained unmatched. The CDR3 extends over 16 amino acids. The CDR3 protein is CASSPGTSGRRAEQYF. The DNA for the CDR3 is TGTGCCAGCAGCCCTGGGACTAGCGGGAGACGGGCCGAGCAGTACTTC. Filled out from reference TRBV5-4 and TRBJ2-7, the complete variable domain reads ETGVTQSPTHLIKTRGQQVTLRCSSQSGHNTVSWYQQALGQGPQFIFQYYREEENGRGNFPPRFSGLQFPNYSSELNVNALELDDSALYLCASSPGTSGRRAEQYFGPGTRLTVT.

The chain has TRBV7-3 and TRBJ2-2; no definite D call. V was cut by 1 base and J by 0 bases, with 12 bases left in between. The V gene's germline CDR1 is SGHTA and CDR2 FQGTGA. The CDR3 sequence is 17 residues long. CDR3: CASSLNQAGSNTGELFF. CDR3 bases: TGTGCCAGCAGCTTAAATCAGGCAGGCTCGAACACCGGGGAGCTGTTTTTT. Complete variable domain (other parts from reference TRBV7-3 and TRBJ2-2): GAGVSQTPSNKVTEKGKYVELRCDPISGHTALYWYRQSLGQGPEFLIYFQGTGAADDSGLPNDRFFAVRPEGSVSTLKIQRTERGDSAVYLCASSLNQAGSNTGELFFGEGSRLTVL.

This clone was seen once. This chain uses TRBV4-1 with TRBJ2-2; D unclear. Germline V gene sequence: CDR1 MGHRA, CDR2 YSYEKL. The CDR3 is 13 residues long. V was clipped by 0 bases and J by 7 bases, with 6 bases between them. CDR3 DNA sequence: TGCGCCAGCAGCCAAGAGAACGTCGGGGAGCTGTTTTTT. Its protein product is CASSQENVGELFF.

The V gene is TRBV18, the J gene TRBJ2-1; TRBD2 agrees at 13 bases. V gave up 3 bases and J gave up 8 bases; unmatched junction bases: 4. CDR1 and CDR2 (germline): KGHSH, LQKENI. The CDR3 has 15 amino acids. Here the CDR3 reads CASSPSLAGGDEQFF. CDR3 in DNA: TGTGCCAGCTCACCCTCACTAGCGGGGGGGGATGAGCAGTTCTTC.

The chain employs TRBV9 and TRBJ2-3, with 10 bases that match TRBD1. The V gene's germline CDR1 is SGDLS and CDR2 YYNGEE. The ends lost 4 bases at V and 2 bases at J; junction bases unmatched: 4. CDR3 length: 15 amino acids. CDR3 bases: TGTGCCAGCAGCACCGGGACAGGGGACACAGATACGCAGTATTTT. Protein product: CASSTGTGDTDTQYF.

This clone is a singleton in its sample. The chain combines TRBV5-1 with TRBJ2-7; 8 bases are shared with TRBD1. CDR3 length: 17 residues. CDR1 SGHRS and CDR2 YFSETQ come from the germline V gene. Trimming at V came to 2 bases and at J to 3 bases, leaving 13 bases not matched to a gene. CDR3: CASSLGYGQGQSYEQYF. The CDR3 region has the DNA TGCGCCAGCAGCTTAGGCTACGGACAGGGACAAAGCTACGAGCAGTACTTC. The whole variable domain, filled in from reference TRBV5-1 and TRBJ2-7, reads KAGVTQTPRYLIKTRGQQVTLSCSPISGHRSVSWYQQTPGQGLQFLFEYFSETQRNKGNFPGRFSGRQFSNSRSEMNVSTLELGDSALYLCASSLGYGQGQSYEQYFGPGTRLTVT.

J is TRBJ1-2 and V is TRBV28, with TRBD1 matching over 8 bases. The J segment lost 7 bases and the V segment lost 6 bases, leaving 10 bases of the junction unmatched. Looked up from germline, CDR1 is MDHEN and CDR2 is SYDVKM. The CDR3 totals 14 residues. The CDR3 here is CASRLRTGLLGYTF. As DNA, the CDR3 is TGTGCCAGCAGACTTAGGACAGGGTTACTTGGCTACACCTTC.

The chain joins TRBV11-2 to TRBJ2-7; tentative D call: TRBD2 (6 bases). Looked up from germline, CDR1 is SGHAT and CDR2 is FQNNGV. V was pared by 6 bases and J by 3 bases, with 12 bases between. The CDR3 spans 13 residues. CDR3 bases: TGTGCCAGCAGACTAGCTGGTTACTACGAGCAGTACTTC. It is translated as CASRLAGYYEQYF.

The genes are TRBV5-1 and TRBJ1-5; 9 nucleotides line up with TRBD1. CDR1 SGHRS and CDR2 YFSETQ come from the germline V gene. The CDR3 sequence is 15 residues long. Trimming at V came to 4 bases and at J to 7 bases, leaving 9 bases not matched to a gene. This CDR3 reads CASSLQGAQGQPQHF. CDR3 DNA: TGCGCCAGCAGCCTACAGGGGGCGCAAGGGCAGCCCCAGCATTTT.

The rearrangement links TRBV2 to TRBJ1-4, with a weak D call TRBD1 (5 bases). V dropped 5 bases and J dropped 0 bases, with 10 bases sitting between them. CDR3 size: 15 residues. Germline V lookup: CDR1 SNHLY, CDR2 FYNNEI. The CDR3 here is CASSSDTSTNEKLFF. The CDR3, as DNA: TGTGCCAGCAGTTCGGACACCTCAACTAATGAAAAACTGTTTTTT. Variable domain in full (rest from reference TRBV2 and TRBJ1-4): EPEVTQTPSHQVTQMGQEVILRCVPISNHLYFYWYRQILGQKVEFLVSFYNNEISEKSEIFDDQFSVERPDGSNFTLKIRSTKLEDSAMYFCASSSDTSTNEKLFFGSGTQLSVL.

The V gene is TRBV7-8, the J gene TRBJ2-2; D is perhaps TRBD2 (5 bases). V was clipped by 3 bases and J by 4 bases, with 15 bases between them. Looked up from germline, CDR1 is SGHVS and CDR2 is FQNEAQ. This CDR3 spans 16 amino acids. DNA for the CDR3: TGTGCCAGCAGCTTCTCGCGGGTAGCGAGCACCGGGGAGCTGTTTTTT. This translates into CASSFSRVASTGELFF.

This chain connects TRBV5-1 to TRBJ2-7; 10 nucleotides align to TRBD2. Per the germline V gene, CDR1 is SGHRS and CDR2 is YFSETQ. The CDR3 is made up of 16 amino acids. The V segment lost 4 bases and the J segment 7 bases; nucleotides outside the gene matches: 14. CDR3 amino acids: CASSPRTSGGLREQYF. CDR3 DNA sequence: TGCGCCAGCAGCCCCAGGACTAGCGGAGGTCTACGGGAGCAGTACTTC. Supplemented by reference TRBV5-1 and TRBJ2-7, the full variable domain reads KAGVTQTPRYLIKTRGQQVTLSCSPISGHRSVSWYQQTPGQGLQFLFEYFSETQRNKGNFPGRFSGRQFSNSRSEMNVSTLELGDSALYLCASSPRTSGGLREQYFGPGTRLTVT.

The chain employs TRBV4-1 and TRBJ2-7; D call uncertain. The CDR3 consists of 13 residues. Germline V gene lookup returns CDR1 MGHRA and CDR2 YSYEKL. Trimming shortened V by 1 base and J by 3 bases, and 7 bases separated the two germline ends. CDR3 in DNA: TGCGCCAGCAGCCAAGGGGCGTTCTACGAGCAGTACTTC. Amino acid sequence: CASSQGAFYEQYF.

J is TRBJ2-6 and V is TRBV4-3, with D perhaps TRBD1 (5 bases). The CDR3 has 16 amino acids. CDR1 and CDR2 (germline): LGHNA, YSLEER. Trimming removed 0 bases from V and 4 bases from J, with 10 bases in between. CDR3 protein: CASSQDLGAGANVLTF. In DNA, the CDR3 is TGCGCCAGCAGCCAAGATTTAGGGGCCGGGGCCAACGTCCTGACTTTC.

The chain joins TRBV6-6 to TRBJ1-1, with D uncertain. The CDR3 sequence is 13 residues long. V was shortened by 6 bases and J by 0 bases, with 8 bases between the two germline ends. The germline CDR1 and CDR2 sequences are MNHNY and SVGAGI (reference sequence). CDR3 nucleotides: TGTGCCAGCAGAGACACAGTGAACACTGAAGCTTTCTTT. Its protein product is CASRDTVNTEAFF.